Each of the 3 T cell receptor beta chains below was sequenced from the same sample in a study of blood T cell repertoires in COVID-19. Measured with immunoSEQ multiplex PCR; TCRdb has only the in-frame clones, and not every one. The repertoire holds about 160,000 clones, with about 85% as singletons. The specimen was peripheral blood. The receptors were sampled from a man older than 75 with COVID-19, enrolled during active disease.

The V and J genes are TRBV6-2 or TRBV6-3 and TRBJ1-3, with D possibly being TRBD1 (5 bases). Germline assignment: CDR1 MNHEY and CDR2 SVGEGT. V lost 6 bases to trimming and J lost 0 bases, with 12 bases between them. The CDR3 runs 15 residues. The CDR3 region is CASSKRTYSGNTIYF. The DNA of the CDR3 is TGTGCCAGCAGCAAAAGGACATACTCTGGAAACACCATATATTTT.

CDR3 DNA sequence: TGTGCCAGCAGCTTCCAGGGGGAAGAGACCCAGTACTTC. Amino acid sequence: CASSFQGEETQYF. J is TRBJ2-5 and V is TRBV5-6; 7 positions agree with TRBD1. Germline CDR1 reads SGHDT; CDR2 reads YYEEEE. Germline trimming cut 2 bases from V and 3 bases from J; bases unmatched to any gene: 1. This CDR3 comprises 13 residues.

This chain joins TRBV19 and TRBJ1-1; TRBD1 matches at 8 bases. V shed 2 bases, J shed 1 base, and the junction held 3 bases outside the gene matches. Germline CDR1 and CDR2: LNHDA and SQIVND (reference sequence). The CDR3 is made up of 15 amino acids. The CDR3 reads CASSITGQANTEAFF. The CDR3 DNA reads TGTGCCAGTAGTATAACGGGACAGGCGAACACTGAAGCTTTCTTT.